Detailed here is one TCR beta chain. The target of this receptor is not known. A read error may account for a junction end that differs from germline. TCRbeta-specific cDNA was reverse-transcribed from around 0.45 ug total RNA using a constant-region primer and ProtoScript II reverse transcriptase. The TCRbeta libraries were prepared through three rounds of nested multiplex PCR following a slightly modified ARM-PCR procedure. Sample barcodes and Illumina adapters were added in a final 25-cycle PCR with Deep VentR polymerase. Before sequencing, amplicons of 200-500 bp were purified from gel using a QIAquick gel extraction kit. The TCRbeta amplicons were sequenced with 250-bp paired-end reads on an Illumina HiSeq 2500. In the authors' own workflow: Trimmomatic v0.33 was used to quality-trim the reads, and FLASH v1.2.11 was used to merge paired reads so that full CDR3 sequences could be recovered. V, D and J germline segments were assigned to the rearranged TCRbeta sequences using MiGEC v1.2.1b. Clonotype statistics and Shannon-Wiener diversity indices were calculated with VDJtools v1.0.0. To cut down on sampling bias, every analysis after diversity analysis relied on just the 250 most abundant clonotypes from each sample. Through fastp at Q25 and MiXCR, TCRdb rebuilt clones from the public reads, retaining in-frame beta chains. Duplicate CDR3 protein sequences are folded into a single record with the most common DNA and genes. In this record, the V and J calls reflect TCRdb's handling and not the investigators' own analysis. This sample gives about 190,000 distinct CDR3 sequences in total; 85% of them show up just once. 15% to 20% of the sample goes to the ten largest clones.

Total RNA and DNA were co-extracted without cell sorting from approximately 20-30 mg of bulk tissue using the AllPrep DNA/RNA mini kit. Four to six patients with histopathologically diagnosed primary liver carcinoma underwent surgical resection in China between November 2015 and 2016. Chronic HBV infection was present in the patients, and the patients were treatment-naive at sampling. Five spatially separated regions were sampled from each tumor: the superior, inferior, left-lateral and right-lateral poles, plus the tumor centre. Histology showed that every tumor sample contained more than 80% viable tumor cells. Pieces of fresh tumor and adjacent tissue were cut in half, with one half kept in RNAlater at -80 degrees C and the other half sent for histology. This sample stems from a study of tumor-infiltrating lymphocytes in primary liver carcinoma (TCRdb year 2017). Some background on the complete study: Hepatocellular carcinoma (four) or combined HCC and intrahepatic cholangiocarcinoma (one) was present in the five patients, who were three men and two women aged 30 to 69 years. The five patients had tumors staged T1-T3 N0M0, with maximum diameters ranging from about 4.2 to 11 cm. Samples yielded roughly 3.5 to 7.13 million productive TCRbeta reads; read depth did not differ significantly between tissue types. The study combined TCRbeta repertoire sequencing, expression microarrays and whole-exome sequencing across five regions of each liver tumor, with adjacent normal tissue and blood. A total of 35 specimens from 5 patients went through TCRbeta repertoire sequencing, namely 25 tumor regions, 5 adjacent noncancerous liver tissues and 5 peripheral blood samples. The roughly 27 tumor region samples were profiled with Agilent mRNA microarrays so that TCRbeta repertoire diversity could be related to the local molecular phenotype. Reproducibility between technical replicate repertoires was high, with correlation coefficients above 0.95 and mean shared-clone rates approximately 0.9. The research as a whole found: With just a handful of patients in the study, the authors point out that the findings should be validated in a larger study. Since the samples were bulk and unsorted, there was no way to compare CD4+ and CD8+ T cell repertoires. Repertoire overlap was higher between tumor regions (mean roughly 35%) than tumor-adjacent (approximately 17%) or tumor-blood (approximately 15%) pairs, consistent with antigen-driven expansion. Only about 7.5-25% of top clones were present in all five regions of a tumor, suggesting spatial heterogeneity of tumor-infiltrating T cells. A significantly larger repertoire fraction was made up by the top 250 clones in tumors than in blood (p = 0.039). Only the TCR beta chain was sequenced, so true repertoire diversity is likely underestimated because unpaired alpha chains were not captured.

This receptor was obtained from a man aged 40-49 years with primary liver carcinoma and hepatitis B virus infection. Sequencing was carried out using tumor tissue from primary liver carcinoma.

CDR3 reads: CACSYREQETQYF. The nucleotide sequence is given as TGTGCCTGCAGTTACCGGGAACAAGAGACCCAGTACTTC. Recombination linked TRBV6-6 to TRBJ2-5; a weak D assignment points to TRBD2 (5 bases agree). Sequences MNHNY (CDR1) and SVGAGI (CDR2) are obtained from the germline V gene (reference sequence). The CDR3 measures 13 amino acids from cysteine to phenylalanine. The entry retains the CDR3 DNA only, 39 bases that are in frame from base 1.